A selection of T cell receptor beta chains follows, all from one sample in a study of chemoradiotherapy in HPV16-positive cancers. Assay used: immunoSEQ multiplex PCR; TCRdb lists only in-frame clones, some missing. The table includes about 19,000 clones, about 80% detected once. The sequences come from blood, collected from a patient who underwent chemoradiotherapy. These receptors originate from a human donor with HPV-associated anogenital cancer. CDR3s include the opening cysteine and the closing phenylalanine or tryptophan. D genes are given only for firm matches. Expanded clones get a size class; other rows say once, few or many, or leave the size out.

j_call	d_call	clone_size	cdr3_length	v_call	cdr3_nt	cdr3_aa
TRBJ1-5	TRBD1	NA	16	TRBV19	TGTGCCAGTAGTATCTTGACAGGGGGAATAGATCAGCCCCAGCATTTT	CASSILTGGIDQPQHF
TRBJ1-1	NA	NA	13	TRBV10-3	TGTGCCATCAGTGAGGTCAGGAACACTGAAGCTTTCTTT	CAISEVRNTEAFF
TRBJ2-3	NA	NA	15	TRBV9	TGTGCCAGCAGCGCCAGTGCCACCTCCCCAGATACGCAGTATTTT	CASSASATSPDTQYF
TRBJ2-5	NA	few	14	TRBV7-2	TGTGCCAGCAGTATAGGGACTGCCCGGGAGACCCAGTACTTC	CASSIGTARETQYF
TRBJ1-2	NA	NA	13	TRBV2	TGTGCCAGCAGTGTGATAGGGTCTGATGGCTACACCTTC	CASSVIGSDGYTF
TRBJ2-3	NA	NA	15	TRBV5-1	TGCGCCAGCAGCGCCGCCCGAGGAAGCACAGATACGCAGTATTTT	CASSAARGSTDTQYF
TRBJ1-4	NA	NA	12	TRBV19	TGTGCCAGTAGTATAGATCGCCAGGAACTGTTTTTT	CASSIDRQELFF
TRBJ1-6	NA	NA	14	TRBV7-9	TGTGCCAGCAGCTTAGAAACCGGTGGTTCACCCCTCCACTTT	CASSLETGGSPLHF
TRBJ2-7	TRBD1	NA	14	TRBV5-1	TGCGCCAGCAGCTTAAGACAGGGGGCGTACGAGCAGTACTTC	CASSLRQGAYEQYF
TRBJ2-2	NA	once	16	TRBV6-5	TGTGCCAGCAGTTACGGGGCTCCAGGGAACACCGGGGAGCTGTTTTTT	CASSYGAPGNTGELFF
TRBJ1-5	TRBD1	NA	14	TRBV18	TGTGCCAGCTCGCGACAGGGTCAGGGTCAGCCCCAGCATTTT	CASSRQGQGQPQHF
TRBJ1-6	TRBD1	NA	15	TRBV28	TGTGCCAGCAGTAAGGCCGTACAGGGGTCTTCACCCCTCCACTTT	CASSKAVQGSSPLHF
TRBJ2-3	TRBD2	once	16	TRBV27	TGTGCCAGCAGTTTGATCGCGGGGGGGAGCACAGATACGCAGTATTTT	CASSLIAGGSTDTQYF
TRBJ2-1	NA	NA	15	TRBV6-5	TGTGCCAGCAGTTACTCGGGTGGCTCCTACAATGAGCAGTTCTTC	CASSYSGGSYNEQFF
TRBJ1-1	NA	NA	14	TRBV5-4	TGTGCCAGCAGCTTGGGACAGGAGAACACTGAAGCTTTCTTT	CASSLGQENTEAFF